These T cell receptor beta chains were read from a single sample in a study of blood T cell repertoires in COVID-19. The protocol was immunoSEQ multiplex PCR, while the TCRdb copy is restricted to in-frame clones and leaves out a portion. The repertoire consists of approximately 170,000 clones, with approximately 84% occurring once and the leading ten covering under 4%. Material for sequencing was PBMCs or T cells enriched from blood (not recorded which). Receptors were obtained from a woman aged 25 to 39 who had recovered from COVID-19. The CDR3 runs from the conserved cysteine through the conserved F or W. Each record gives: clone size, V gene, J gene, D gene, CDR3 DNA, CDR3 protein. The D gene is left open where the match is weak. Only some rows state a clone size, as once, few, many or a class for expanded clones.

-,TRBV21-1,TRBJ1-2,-,TGTGCCAGCAGCAACGGTGGGGGGAAGCGCGGCTACACCTTC,CASSNGGGKRGYTF
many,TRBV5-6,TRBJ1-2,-,TGTGCCAGCAGCTTGGATACTAACTATGGCTACACCTTC,CASSLDTNYGYTF
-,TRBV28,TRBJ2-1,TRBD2,TGTGCCAGCAGTTTTACTAGCGGGAGGAGGGGGGAGCAGTTCTTC,CASSFTSGRRGEQFF
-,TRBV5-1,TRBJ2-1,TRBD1,TGCGTCAGCCAGACAGGGAACCCTGGCAATGAGCAGTTCTTC,CVSQTGNPGNEQFF
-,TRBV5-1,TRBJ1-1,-,TGCGCCAGCAGCTATGACAGAGGGAACACTGAAGCTTTCTTT,CASSYDRGNTEAFF
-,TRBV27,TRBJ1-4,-,TGTGCCAGCAGTTTATATGGGGCACCTAATGAAAAACTGTTTTTT,CASSLYGAPNEKLFF
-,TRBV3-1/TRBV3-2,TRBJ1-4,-,TGTGCCAGCAGCCATGGGTTTGCGGGACGAGGTAATGAAAAACTGTTTTTT,CASSHGFAGRGNEKLFF
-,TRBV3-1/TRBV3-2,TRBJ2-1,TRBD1,TGTGCCAGCACAGGGGGATTGGGCAATGAGCAGTTCTTC,CASTGGLGNEQFF
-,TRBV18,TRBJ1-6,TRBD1,TGTGCCACCTCAGGACAGGGAGATTCACCCCTCCACTTT,CATSGQGDSPLHF
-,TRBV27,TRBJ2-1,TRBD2,TGTGCCAGCAGTCCCCCCATCGGGACTAGCGATTACAATGAGCAGTTCTTC,CASSPPIGTSDYNEQFF
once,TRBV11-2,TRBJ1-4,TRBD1,TGTGCCAGCAGCCAACAGGGGTCCACTAATGAAAAACTGTTTTTT,CASSQQGSTNEKLFF
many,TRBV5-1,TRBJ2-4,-,TGCGCCAGCAGCCCGACGGGCCTAGCAGCTCTAGCCAAAAACATTCAGTACTTC,CASSPTGLAALAKNIQYF
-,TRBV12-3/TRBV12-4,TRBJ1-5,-,TGTGCCAGCAGCCCGGGTTCCGGTCGGCCCCAGCATTTT,CASSPGSGRPQHF
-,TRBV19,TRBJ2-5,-,TGTGCCAGTAACATCAGGGGCGGAGAGACCCAGTACTTC,CASNIRGGETQYF
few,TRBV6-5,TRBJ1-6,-,TGTGCCAGCACTAAGACGGGGGTAAGGAATTCACCCCTCCACTTT,CASTKTGVRNSPLHF
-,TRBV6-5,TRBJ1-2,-,TGTGCCAGCAGGGCACCGGGGGTGGGTGGCTACACCTTC,CASRAPGVGGYTF
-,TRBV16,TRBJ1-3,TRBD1,TGTGCCAGCAGCCAATTGGACAGGGCCTCGACTGGAAACACCATATATTTT,CASSQLDRASTGNTIYF
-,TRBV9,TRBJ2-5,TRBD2,TGTGCCAGCAGCGTAGATCCCCCTAGCGGGGGGGTTCGGGAGACCCAGTACTTC,CASSVDPPSGGVRETQYF
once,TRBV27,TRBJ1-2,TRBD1,TGTGCCAGCAGAGCTCCGACAGGGTCCCCAGACTATGGCTACACCTTC,CASRAPTGSPDYGYTF
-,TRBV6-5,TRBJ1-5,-,TGTGCCAGCAGTTCTGGACGGCGGGTCGAGCCCCAGCATTTT,CASSSGRRVEPQHF
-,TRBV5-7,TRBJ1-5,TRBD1,TGTGCCAGCAGCTCAACCGGTCCGGGACAGGGGTTTCAGCCCCAGCATTTT,CASSSTGPGQGFQPQHF
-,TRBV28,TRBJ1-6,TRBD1,TGTGCCAGCAGTAAAAGACAGGGCTCGTTAAATTCACCCCTCCACTTT,CASSKRQGSLNSPLHF
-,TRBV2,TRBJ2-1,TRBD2,TGTGCCAGCAGTGAAGGGTTAGCGGGAGCCTACAATGAGCAGTTCTTC,CASSEGLAGAYNEQFF
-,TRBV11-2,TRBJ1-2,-,TGTGCCATTAATCCGGCGACAGCAGCTAACTATGGCTACACCTTC,CAINPATAANYGYTF
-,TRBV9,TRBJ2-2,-,TGTGCCAGCAGCGCCGGGGGTACTGGGGAGCTGTTTTTT,CASSAGGTGELFF
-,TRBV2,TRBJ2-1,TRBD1,TGTGCCACCGATCCGGACAGGGGCTACAATGAGCAGTTCTTC,CATDPDRGYNEQFF
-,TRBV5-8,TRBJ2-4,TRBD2,TGTGCCAGCAAAACCCGGGGGGACATTCAGTACTTC,CASKTRGDIQYF
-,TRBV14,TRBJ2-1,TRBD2,TGTGCCAGCAGCCTCATCCCCGGGACTAGCGGCCGTATTGAGCAGTTCTTC,CASSLIPGTSGRIEQFF
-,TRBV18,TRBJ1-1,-,TGTGCCAGCTCATCCTACAGGGTTGGCACTGAAGCTTTCTTT,CASSSYRVGTEAFF
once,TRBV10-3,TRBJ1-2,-,TGTGCCATCAGTGAGAATCAGGGCGTTAACTATGGCTACACCTTC,CAISENQGVNYGYTF
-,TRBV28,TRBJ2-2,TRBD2,TGTGTCAGCCTTCTAGCGGGAGCCGGCGGGGAGCTGTTTTTT,CVSLLAGAGGELFF
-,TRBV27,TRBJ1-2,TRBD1,TGTGCCAGCAGTCCGTGGGGACAGGGGGCGGATGGCTACACCTTC,CASSPWGQGADGYTF
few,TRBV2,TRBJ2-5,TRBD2,TGTGCCAGCAGTGAGAGGACTAGCTCCAGGGAGACCCAGTACTTC,CASSERTSSRETQYF
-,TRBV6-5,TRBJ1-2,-,TGTGCCAGCAGTACCCCGGGGGGGGGCGAGTATGGCTACACCTTC,CASSTPGGGEYGYTF
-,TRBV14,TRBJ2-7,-,TGTGCCAGCAGTTCTCCCCCGGGGTACGAGCAGTACTTC,CASSSPPGYEQYF
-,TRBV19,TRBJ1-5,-,TGTGCCAGTAACCTGCGGGGCTTAAGGGGCAATCAGCCCCAGCATTTT,CASNLRGLRGNQPQHF
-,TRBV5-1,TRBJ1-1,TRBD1,TGCGCCAGCAGCCAACAGGGGGGGTACACTGAAGCTTTCTTT,CASSQQGGYTEAFF
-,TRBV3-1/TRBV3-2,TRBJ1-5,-,TGTGCCAGCAGCCACGGCGAGGGGGCCCAGCATTTT,CASSHGEGAQHF
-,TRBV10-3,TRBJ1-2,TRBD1,TGTGCCATCAGTGAACCCGGGACAGCCTCCTATGGCTACACCTTC,CAISEPGTASYGYTF
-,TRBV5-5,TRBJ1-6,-,TGTGCCAGCGGTCAGGTATTCGGTAATTCACCCCTCCACTTT,CASGQVFGNSPLHF
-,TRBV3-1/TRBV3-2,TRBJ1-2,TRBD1,TGTGCCAGCAGCCAGAACGACAGGGATATCTATGGCTACACCTTC,CASSQNDRDIYGYTF
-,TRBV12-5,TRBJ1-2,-,TGTGCTAGTGGTTTGGGCAGGGCTAACTATGGCTACACCTTC,CASGLGRANYGYTF
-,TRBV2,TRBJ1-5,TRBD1,TGTGCCAGCAGCGGGACAGGGATCAATCAGCCCCAGCATTTT,CASSGTGINQPQHF
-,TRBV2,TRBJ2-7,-,TGTGCCAGCAGTGAAGTCAGGCAGTCCTACGAGCAGTACTTC,CASSEVRQSYEQYF
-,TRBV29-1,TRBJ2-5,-,TGCAGCGTAATCAATGTGACCCAGTACTTC,CSVINVTQYF
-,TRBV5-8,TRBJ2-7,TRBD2,TGTGCCAGCACCCGAGAGGGCGGGGGTAACTACGAGCAGTACTTC,CASTREGGGNYEQYF
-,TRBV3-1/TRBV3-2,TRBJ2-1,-,TGTGCCAGCAGCCAAGATCGTGGCAGGGGACGGAACAATGAGCAGTTCTTC,CASSQDRGRGRNNEQFF
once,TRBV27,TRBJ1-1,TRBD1,TGTGCCAGCAGTTGGACAGGGTCGACTGAAGCTTTCTTT,CASSWTGSTEAFF
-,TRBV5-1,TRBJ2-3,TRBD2,TGCGCCACCAAAGCAAGCGGGGGGATCACAGATACGCAGTATTTT,CATKASGGITDTQYF
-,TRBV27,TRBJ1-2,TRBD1,TGTGCCAGCAGTGATGACAGGGGAACGTACGGCTACACCTTC,CASSDDRGTYGYTF
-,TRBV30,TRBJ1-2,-,TGTGCCTGGAAGTTTGGGGGGGGCACCTATGGCTACACCTTC,CAWKFGGGTYGYTF
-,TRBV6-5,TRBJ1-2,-,TGTGCCAGCAGGCCCGGACAGAGGGATGATGGCTACACCTTC,CASRPGQRDDGYTF
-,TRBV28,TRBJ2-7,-,TGTGCCAGCAGTTTCGCGGGGACGGCAACCTACGAGCAGTACTTC,CASSFAGTATYEQYF
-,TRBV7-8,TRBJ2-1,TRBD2,TGTGCCAGCAGCTTATTCGGGAGGGGCAATGAGCAGTTCTTC,CASSLFGRGNEQFF
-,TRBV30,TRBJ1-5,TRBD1,TGTGCCTGGAGTGCACAGGGGGGAGGCAATCAGCCCCAGCATTTT,CAWSAQGGGNQPQHF
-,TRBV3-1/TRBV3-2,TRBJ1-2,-,TGTGCCAGCAGTCCAAAGGAGGGGCGGGGTGGCTACACCTTC,CASSPKEGRGGYTF
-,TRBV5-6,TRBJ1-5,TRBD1,TGTGCCAGCAGCTTGCTGGACAGGGCCAATCAGCCCCAGCATTTT,CASSLLDRANQPQHF